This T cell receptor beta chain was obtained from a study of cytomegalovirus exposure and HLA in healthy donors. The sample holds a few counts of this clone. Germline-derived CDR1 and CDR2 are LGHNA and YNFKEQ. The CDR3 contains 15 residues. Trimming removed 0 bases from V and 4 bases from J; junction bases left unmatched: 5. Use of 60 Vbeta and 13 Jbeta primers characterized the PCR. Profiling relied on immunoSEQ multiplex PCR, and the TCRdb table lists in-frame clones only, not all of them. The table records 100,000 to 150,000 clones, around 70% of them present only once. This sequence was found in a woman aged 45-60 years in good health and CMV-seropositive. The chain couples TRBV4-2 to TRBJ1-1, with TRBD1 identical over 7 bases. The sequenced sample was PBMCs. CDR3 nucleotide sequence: TGTGCCAGCAGCCAAGATCCGGGACAGAGCACTGAAGCTTTCTTT. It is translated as CASSQDPGQSTEAFF.